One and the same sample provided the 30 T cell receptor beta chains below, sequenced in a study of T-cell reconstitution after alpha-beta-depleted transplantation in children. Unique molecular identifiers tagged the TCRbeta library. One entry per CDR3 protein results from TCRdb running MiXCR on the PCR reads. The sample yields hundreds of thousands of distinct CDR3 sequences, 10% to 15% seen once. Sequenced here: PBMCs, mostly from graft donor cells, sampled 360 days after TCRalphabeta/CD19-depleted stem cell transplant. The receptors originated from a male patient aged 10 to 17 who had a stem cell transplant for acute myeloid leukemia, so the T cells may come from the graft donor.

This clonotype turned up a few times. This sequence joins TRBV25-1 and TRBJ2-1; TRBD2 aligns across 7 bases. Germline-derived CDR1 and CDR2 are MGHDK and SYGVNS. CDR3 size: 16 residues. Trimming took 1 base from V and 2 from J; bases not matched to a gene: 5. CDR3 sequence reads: CASSEFGGVPYNEQFF. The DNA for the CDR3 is TGTGCCAGCAGTGAATTTGGGGGGGTCCCCTACAATGAGCAGTTCTTC.

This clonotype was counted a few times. The CDR3 nucleotides are TGTGCCAGCAGCTTATCCGGGACTAGCGGGAGGGGTGTAACCGGGGAGCTGTTTTTT. This encodes CASSLSGTSGRGVTGELFF. This chain joins TRBV11-2 and TRBJ2-2; TRBD2 matches 16 bases. The CDR3 length is 19 residues. The germline CDR1 and CDR2 sequences are SGHAT and FQNNGV. Trimming removed 2 bases from V and 5 bases from J; junction bases left unmatched: 8. Supplemented by reference TRBV11-2 and TRBJ2-2, the full variable domain reads EAGVAQSPRYKIIEKRQSVAFWCNPISGHATLYWYQQILGQGPKLLIQFQNNGVVDDSQLPKDRFSAERLKGVDSTLKIQPAKLEDSAVYLCASSLSGTSGRGVTGELFFGEGSRLTVL.

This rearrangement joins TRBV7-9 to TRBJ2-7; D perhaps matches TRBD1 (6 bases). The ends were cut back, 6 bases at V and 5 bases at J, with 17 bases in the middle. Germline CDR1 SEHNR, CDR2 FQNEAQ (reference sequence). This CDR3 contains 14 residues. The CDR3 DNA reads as TGTGCCAGCAGAAGAGAGGCAGGGGTCAACGAGCAGTACTTC. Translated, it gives CASRREAGVNEQYF.

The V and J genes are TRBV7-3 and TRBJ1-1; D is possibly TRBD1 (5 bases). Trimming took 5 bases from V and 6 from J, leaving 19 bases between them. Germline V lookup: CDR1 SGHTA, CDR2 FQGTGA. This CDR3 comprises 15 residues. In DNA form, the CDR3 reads TGTGCCAGCAGCCCCGAAATGGGGAGGGGCTCTGAAGCTTTCTTT. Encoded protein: CASSPEMGRGSEAFF.

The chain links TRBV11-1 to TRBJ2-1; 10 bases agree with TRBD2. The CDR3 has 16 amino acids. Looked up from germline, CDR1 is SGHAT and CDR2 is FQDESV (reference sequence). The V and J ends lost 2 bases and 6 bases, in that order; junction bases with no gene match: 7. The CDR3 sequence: CASSLTEREGLNEQFF. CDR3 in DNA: TGTGCCAGCAGCTTAACCGAGCGGGAGGGCCTCAATGAGCAGTTCTTC.

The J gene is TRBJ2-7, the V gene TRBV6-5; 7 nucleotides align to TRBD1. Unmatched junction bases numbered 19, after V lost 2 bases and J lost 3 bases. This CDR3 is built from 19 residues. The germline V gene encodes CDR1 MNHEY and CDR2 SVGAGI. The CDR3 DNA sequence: TGTGCCAGCAGTTACACCGACAGGGCCCTAACAAAGACTATCTACGAGCAGTACTTC. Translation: CASSYTDRALTKTIYEQYF.

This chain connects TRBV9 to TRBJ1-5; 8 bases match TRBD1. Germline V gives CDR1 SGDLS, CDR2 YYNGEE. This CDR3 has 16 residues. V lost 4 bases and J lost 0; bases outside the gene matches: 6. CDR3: CASSSGTGVSNQPQHF. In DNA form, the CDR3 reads TGTGCCAGCAGCTCTGGGACAGGTGTTAGCAATCAGCCCCAGCATTTT.

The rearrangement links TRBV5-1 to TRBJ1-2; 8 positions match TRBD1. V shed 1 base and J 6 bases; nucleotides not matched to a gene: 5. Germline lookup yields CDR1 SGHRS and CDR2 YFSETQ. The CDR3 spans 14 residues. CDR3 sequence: CASSLRVTGDGYTF. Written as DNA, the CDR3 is TGCGCCAGCAGCTTGAGGGTGACAGGGGATGGCTACACCTTC.

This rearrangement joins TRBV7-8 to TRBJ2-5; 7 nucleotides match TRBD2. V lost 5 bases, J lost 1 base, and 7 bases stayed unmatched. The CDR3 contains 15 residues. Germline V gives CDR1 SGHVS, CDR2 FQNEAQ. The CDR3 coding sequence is TGTGCCAGCAGCGACCTACTAGCGACCCAAGAGACCCAGTACTTC. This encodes CASSDLLATQETQYF.

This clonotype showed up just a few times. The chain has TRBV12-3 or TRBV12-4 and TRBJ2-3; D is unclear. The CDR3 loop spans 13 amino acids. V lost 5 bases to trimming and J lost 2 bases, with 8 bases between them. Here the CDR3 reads CASSKGPTDTQYF. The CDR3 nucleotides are TGTGCCAGCAGTAAAGGGCCCACAGATACGCAGTATTTT.

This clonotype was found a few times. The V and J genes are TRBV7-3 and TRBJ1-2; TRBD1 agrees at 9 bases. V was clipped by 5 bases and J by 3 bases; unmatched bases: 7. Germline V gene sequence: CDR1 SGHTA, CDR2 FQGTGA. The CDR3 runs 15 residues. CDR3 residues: CASSPQGALDYGYTF. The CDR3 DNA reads TGTGCCAGCAGCCCACAGGGGGCGCTGGACTATGGCTACACCTTC.

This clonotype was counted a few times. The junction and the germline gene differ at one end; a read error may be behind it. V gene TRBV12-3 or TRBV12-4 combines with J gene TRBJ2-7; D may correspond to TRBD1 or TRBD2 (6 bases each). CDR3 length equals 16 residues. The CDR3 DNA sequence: TGTGCCAGCAGTTCCCGACCTGGAGGGGGAGGCAACGAACAGTACTTC. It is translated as CASSSRPGGGGNEQYF.

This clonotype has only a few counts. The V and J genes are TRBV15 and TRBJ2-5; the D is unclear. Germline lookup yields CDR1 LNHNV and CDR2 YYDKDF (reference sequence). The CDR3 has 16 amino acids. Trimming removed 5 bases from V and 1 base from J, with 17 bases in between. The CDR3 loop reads CATSGPGYPTQETQYF. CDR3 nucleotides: TGTGCCACCAGCGGCCCAGGCTACCCCACCCAAGAGACCCAGTACTTC.

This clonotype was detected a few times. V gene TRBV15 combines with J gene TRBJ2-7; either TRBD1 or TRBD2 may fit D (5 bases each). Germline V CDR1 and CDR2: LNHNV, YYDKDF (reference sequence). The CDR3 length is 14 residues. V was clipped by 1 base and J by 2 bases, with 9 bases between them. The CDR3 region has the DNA TGTGCCACCAGCAGAGTGGGGGTAGCCTACGAGCAGTACTTC. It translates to CATSRVGVAYEQYF.

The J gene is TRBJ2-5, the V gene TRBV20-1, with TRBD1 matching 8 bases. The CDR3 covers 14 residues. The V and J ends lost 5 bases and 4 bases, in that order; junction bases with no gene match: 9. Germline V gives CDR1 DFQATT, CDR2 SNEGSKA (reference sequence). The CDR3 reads CSASNQGALETQYF. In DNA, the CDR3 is TGCAGTGCTTCTAATCAGGGGGCGCTAGAGACCCAGTACTTC.

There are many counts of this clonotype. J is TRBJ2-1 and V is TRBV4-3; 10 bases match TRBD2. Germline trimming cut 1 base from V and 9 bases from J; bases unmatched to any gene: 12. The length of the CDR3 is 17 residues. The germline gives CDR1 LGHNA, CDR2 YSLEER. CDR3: CASSQGRKLAGEFEQFF. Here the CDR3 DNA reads TGCGCCAGCAGCCAAGGCAGGAAGCTAGCGGGAGAATTTGAGCAGTTCTTC.

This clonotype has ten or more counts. The CDR3 is CSASEPRSILAATENEQFF. CDR3 coding DNA: TGCAGTGCTTCTGAACCCCGATCCATACTAGCGGCGACTGAAAATGAGCAGTTCTTC. The rearrangement joins TRBV20-1 to TRBJ2-1; TRBD2 aligns across 8 bases. Unmatched junction bases numbered 25, after V lost 5 bases and J lost 7 bases. Germline CDR1 is DFQATT and CDR2 is SNEGSKA (reference sequence). The CDR3 totals 19 residues.

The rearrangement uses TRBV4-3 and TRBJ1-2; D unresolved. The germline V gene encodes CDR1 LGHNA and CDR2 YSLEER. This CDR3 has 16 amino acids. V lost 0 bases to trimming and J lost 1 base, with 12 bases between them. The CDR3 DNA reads TGCGCCAGCAGCCAAGATCCAACCTATAATAACTATGGCTACACCTTC. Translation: CASSQDPTYNNYGYTF.

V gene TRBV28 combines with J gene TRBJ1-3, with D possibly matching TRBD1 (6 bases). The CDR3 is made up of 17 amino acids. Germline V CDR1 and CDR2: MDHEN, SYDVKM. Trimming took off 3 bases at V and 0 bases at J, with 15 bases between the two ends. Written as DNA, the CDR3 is TGTGCCAGCAGTTTTTCGGGACATTCTAGCTCTGGAAACACCATATATTTT. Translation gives CASSFSGHSSSGNTIYF.

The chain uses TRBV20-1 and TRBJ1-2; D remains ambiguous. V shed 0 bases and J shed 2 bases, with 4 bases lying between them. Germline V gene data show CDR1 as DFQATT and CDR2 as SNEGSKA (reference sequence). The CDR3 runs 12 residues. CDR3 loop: CSARDGNYGYTF. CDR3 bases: TGCAGTGCTAGAGACGGAAACTATGGCTACACCTTC.

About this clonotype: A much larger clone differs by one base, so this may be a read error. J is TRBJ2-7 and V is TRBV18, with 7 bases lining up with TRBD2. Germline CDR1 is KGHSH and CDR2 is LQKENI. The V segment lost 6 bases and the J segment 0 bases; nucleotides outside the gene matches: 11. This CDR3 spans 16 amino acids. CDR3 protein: CASSVERREFSYEQYF. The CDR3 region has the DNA TGTGCCAGCTCCGTCGAGAGGCGGGAGTTCTCCTACGAGCAGTACTTC.

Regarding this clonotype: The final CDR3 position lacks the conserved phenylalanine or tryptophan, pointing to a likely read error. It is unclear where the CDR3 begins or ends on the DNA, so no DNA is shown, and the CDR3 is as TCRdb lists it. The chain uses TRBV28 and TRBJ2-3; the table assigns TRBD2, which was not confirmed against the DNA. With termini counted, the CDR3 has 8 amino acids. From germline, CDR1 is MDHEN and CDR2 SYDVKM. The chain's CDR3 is CASSIERG.

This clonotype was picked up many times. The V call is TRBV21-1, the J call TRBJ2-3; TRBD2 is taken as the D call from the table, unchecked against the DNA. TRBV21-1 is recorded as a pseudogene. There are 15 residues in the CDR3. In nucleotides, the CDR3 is TGTGCCAGCAGTCCTAGCGGGCGGGGACCAGATACGCAGTATTTT. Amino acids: CASSPSGRGPDTQYF.

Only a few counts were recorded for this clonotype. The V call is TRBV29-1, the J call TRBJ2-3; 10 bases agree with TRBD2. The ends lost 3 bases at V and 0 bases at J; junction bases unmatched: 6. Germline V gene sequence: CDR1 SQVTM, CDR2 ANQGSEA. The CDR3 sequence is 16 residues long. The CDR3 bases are TGCAGCGTTGAGGTCCCGACTAGCGGGAGCACAGATACGCAGTATTTT. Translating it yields CSVEVPTSGSTDTQYF.

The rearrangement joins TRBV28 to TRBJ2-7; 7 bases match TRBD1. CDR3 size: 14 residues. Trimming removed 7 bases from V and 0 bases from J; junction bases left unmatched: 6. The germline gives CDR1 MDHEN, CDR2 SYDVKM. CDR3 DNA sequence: TGTGCCAGCAAAGTGGGACAGAGCTCCTACGAGCAGTACTTC. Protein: CASKVGQSSYEQYF.

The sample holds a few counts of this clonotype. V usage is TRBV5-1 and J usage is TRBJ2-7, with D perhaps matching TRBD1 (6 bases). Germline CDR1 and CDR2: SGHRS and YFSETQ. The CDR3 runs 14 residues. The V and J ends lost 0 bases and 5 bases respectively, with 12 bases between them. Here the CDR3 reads CASSLGHREDEQYF. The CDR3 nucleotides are TGCGCCAGCAGCTTGGGTCACAGGGAAGACGAGCAGTACTTC.

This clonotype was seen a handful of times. CDR3 sequence (DNA): TGTGCCAGCAGCCAAGATGTACAGGGGAGTAATTCACCCCTCCACTTT. This translates into CASSQDVQGSNSPLHF. This chain connects TRBV14 to TRBJ1-6; 7 bases line up with TRBD1. The CDR3 extends over 16 amino acids. The germline gives CDR1 SGHDN, CDR2 FVKESK. V shed 0 bases and J 6 bases; nucleotides not matched to a gene: 5.

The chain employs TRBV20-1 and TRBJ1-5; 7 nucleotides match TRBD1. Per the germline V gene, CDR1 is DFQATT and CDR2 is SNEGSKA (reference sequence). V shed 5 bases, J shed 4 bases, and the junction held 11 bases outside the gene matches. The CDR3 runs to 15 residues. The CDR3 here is CSARIGTDLNQPQHF. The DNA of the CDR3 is TGCAGTGCTCGAATCGGGACAGACCTTAATCAGCCCCAGCATTTT.

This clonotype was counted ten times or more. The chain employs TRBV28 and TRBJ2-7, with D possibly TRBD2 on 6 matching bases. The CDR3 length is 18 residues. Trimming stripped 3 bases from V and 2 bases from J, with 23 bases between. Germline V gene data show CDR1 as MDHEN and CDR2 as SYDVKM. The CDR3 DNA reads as TGTGCCAGCAGTTTTCCTAGCGATCGGTGGGGCGGGCCCTACGAGCAGTACTTC. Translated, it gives CASSFPSDRWGGPYEQYF. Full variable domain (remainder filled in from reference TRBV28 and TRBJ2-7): DVKVTQSSRYLVKRTGEKVFLECVQDMDHENMFWYRQDPGLGLRLIYFSYDVKMKEKGDIPEGYSVSREKKERFSLILESASTNQTSMYLCASSFPSDRWGGPYEQYFGPGTRLTVT.

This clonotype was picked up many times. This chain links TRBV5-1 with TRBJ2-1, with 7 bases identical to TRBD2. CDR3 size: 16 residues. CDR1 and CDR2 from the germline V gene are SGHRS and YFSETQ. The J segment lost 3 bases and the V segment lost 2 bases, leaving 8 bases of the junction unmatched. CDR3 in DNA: TGCGCCAGCAGCTTATCTCGGGCGGGAGACTACAATGAGCAGTTCTTC. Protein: CASSLSRAGDYNEQFF. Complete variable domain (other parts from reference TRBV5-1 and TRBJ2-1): KAGVTQTPRYLIKTRGQQVTLSCSPISGHRSVSWYQQTPGQGLQFLFEYFSETQRNKGNFPGRFSGRQFSNSRSEMNVSTLELGDSALYLCASSLSRAGDYNEQFFGPGTRLTVL.